The 8 T cell receptor beta chains below come from one sample, sequenced in a study of T cells after yellow fever vaccination. One entry per CDR3 protein results from TCRdb running MiXCR on the 5' RACE reads. The sample shows fewer than 500,000 distinct CDR3 sequences, around 19% of them seen only once. The sequencing here drew on PBMCs, taken before the yellow fever booster vaccination. Receptors originate from a man aged 18 to 30 who received the YFV17D yellow fever vaccine.

Only a few counts were recorded for this clonotype. This chain joins TRBV20-1 and TRBJ2-1, with TRBD2 identical over 14 bases. Germline CDR1 reads DFQATT; CDR2 reads SNEGSKA (reference sequence). J gave up 5 bases and V 6 bases, and 6 bases lay outside the gene matches. The CDR3 runs 15 residues. The CDR3 DNA sequence: TGCAGTGCGGGACTAGCGGGGGCGGTTAACAATGAGCAGTTCTTC. As protein: CSAGLAGAVNNEQFF.

The V and J genes are TRBV12-3 or TRBV12-4 and TRBJ1-1; no clear D gene. Deletions cut 6 bases from V and 1 base from J, with 9 bases between. The CDR3 extends over 13 amino acids. This chain's CDR3 is CASRSQSNTEAFF. CDR3 sequence (DNA): TGTGCCAGCAGGTCGCAATCGAACACTGAAGCTTTCTTT.

This clonotype was picked up many times. V is TRBV20-1 and J is TRBJ1-2; 8 bases match TRBD1. This CDR3 has 13 amino acids. Per the germline V gene, CDR1 is DFQATT and CDR2 is SNEGSKA (reference sequence). The V segment lost 6 bases and the J segment 6 bases; nucleotides outside the gene matches: 9. As DNA, the CDR3 is TGCAGTGCCATCAGGGGGCTTCGGGATGGCTACACCTTC. It encodes CSAIRGLRDGYTF.

V and J are TRBV6-1 and TRBJ1-5; no firm D call. Per germline, CDR1 MNHNS and CDR2 SASEGT. The V end was cut by 2 bases, the J end by 3 bases, with 5 bases between. This CDR3 has 13 amino acids. The CDR3 reads CASSERLNQPQHF. CDR3 DNA: TGTGCCAGCAGTGAACGACTCAATCAGCCCCAGCATTTT.

The chain combines TRBV20-1 with TRBJ2-1, with D possibly matching TRBD2 (6 bases). Trimming took off 3 bases at V and 6 bases at J, with 15 bases between the two ends. Per the germline V gene, CDR1 is DFQATT and CDR2 is SNEGSKA (reference sequence). The CDR3 runs to 14 residues. The CDR3: CSASMEGLLNEQFF. The DNA of the CDR3 is TGCAGTGCTAGTATGGAGGGCCTTCTCAATGAGCAGTTCTTC.

The sample holds a few counts of this clonotype. The rearrangement joins TRBV6-2 or TRBV6-3 to TRBJ2-3; D perhaps matches TRBD1 (6 bases). Germline V gene data show CDR1 as MNHEY and CDR2 as SVGEGT. The CDR3 is 15 amino acids. Deletions cut 6 bases from V and 0 bases from J, with 13 bases between. CDR3: CASSYNRESTDTQYF. CDR3 in DNA: TGTGCCAGCAGCTATAACAGGGAAAGCACAGATACGCAGTATTTT.

The CDR3 DNA reads TGCGCCAGCAGCCAAGAAAGCGCGGGGAGGCCCTACAATGAGCAGTTCTTC. As protein: CASSQESAGRPYNEQFF. The genes are TRBV4-1 and TRBJ2-1, with D tentatively TRBD2 (6 bases). Germline V CDR1 and CDR2: MGHRA, YSYEKL. The CDR3 is 17 residues long. V shed 0 bases and J shed 2 bases, with 14 bases lying between them.

The chain is built from TRBV6-5 and TRBJ2-7, with D perhaps TRBD1 or TRBD2 (5 bases each). Germline V gene data show CDR1 as MNHEY and CDR2 as SVGAGI. Trimming took 6 bases from V and 6 from J, leaving 15 bases between them. This CDR3 comprises 13 residues. CDR3 protein: CASSSGPQSEQYV. In DNA form, the CDR3 reads TGTGCCAGCAGCTCGGGACCTCAGAGCGAGCAGTACGTC.